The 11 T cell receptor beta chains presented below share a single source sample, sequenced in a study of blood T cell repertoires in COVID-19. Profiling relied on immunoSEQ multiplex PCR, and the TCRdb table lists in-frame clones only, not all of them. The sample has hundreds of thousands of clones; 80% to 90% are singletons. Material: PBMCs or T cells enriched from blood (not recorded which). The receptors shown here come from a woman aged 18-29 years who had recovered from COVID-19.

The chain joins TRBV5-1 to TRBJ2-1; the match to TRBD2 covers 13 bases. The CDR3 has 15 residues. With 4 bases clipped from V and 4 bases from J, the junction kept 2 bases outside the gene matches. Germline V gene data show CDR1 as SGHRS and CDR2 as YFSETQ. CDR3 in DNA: TGCGCCAGCAGCAAGGGACTAGCGGGGTACAATGAGCAGTTCTTC. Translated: CASSKGLAGYNEQFF.

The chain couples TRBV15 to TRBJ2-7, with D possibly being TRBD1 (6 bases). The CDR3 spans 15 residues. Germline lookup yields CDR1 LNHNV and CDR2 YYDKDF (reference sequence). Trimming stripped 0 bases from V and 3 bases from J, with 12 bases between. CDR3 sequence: CATSREGTIDYEQYF. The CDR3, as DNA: TGTGCCACCAGCAGAGAAGGGACAATTGACTACGAGCAGTACTTC.

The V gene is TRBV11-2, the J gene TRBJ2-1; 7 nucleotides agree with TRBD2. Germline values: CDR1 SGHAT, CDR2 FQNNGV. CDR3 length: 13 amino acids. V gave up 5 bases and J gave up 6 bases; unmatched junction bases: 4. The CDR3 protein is CASSQGLTNEQFF. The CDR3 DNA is TGTGCCAGCAGCCAGGGACTAACCAATGAGCAGTTCTTC.

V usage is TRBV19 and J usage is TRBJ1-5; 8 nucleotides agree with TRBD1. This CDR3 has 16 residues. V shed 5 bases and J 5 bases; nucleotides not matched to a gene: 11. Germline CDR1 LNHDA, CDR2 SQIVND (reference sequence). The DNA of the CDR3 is TGTGCCAGTAGTCCTTGGACAGGGAGGAGTGATCAGCCCCAGCATTTT. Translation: CASSPWTGRSDQPQHF.

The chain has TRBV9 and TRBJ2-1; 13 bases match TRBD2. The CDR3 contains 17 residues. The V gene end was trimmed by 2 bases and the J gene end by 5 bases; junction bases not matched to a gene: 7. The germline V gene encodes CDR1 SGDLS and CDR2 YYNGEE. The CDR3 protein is CASSVSTSGGYNNEQFF. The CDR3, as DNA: TGTGCCAGCAGCGTGTCGACTAGCGGGGGGTATAACAATGAGCAGTTCTTC.

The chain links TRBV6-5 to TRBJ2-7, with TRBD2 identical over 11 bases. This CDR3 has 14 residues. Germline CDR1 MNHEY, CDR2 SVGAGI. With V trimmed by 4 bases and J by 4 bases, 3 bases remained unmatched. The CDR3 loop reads CASSSWTSGYEQYF. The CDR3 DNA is TGTGCCAGCAGTTCGTGGACTAGCGGGTACGAGCAGTACTTC.

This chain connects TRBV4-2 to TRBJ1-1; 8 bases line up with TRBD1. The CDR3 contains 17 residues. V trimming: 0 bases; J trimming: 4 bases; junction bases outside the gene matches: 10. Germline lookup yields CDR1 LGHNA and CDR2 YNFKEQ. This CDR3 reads CASSQDQGAGSTTEAFF. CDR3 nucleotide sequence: TGTGCCAGCAGCCAAGATCAGGGGGCAGGTAGCACCACTGAAGCTTTCTTT.

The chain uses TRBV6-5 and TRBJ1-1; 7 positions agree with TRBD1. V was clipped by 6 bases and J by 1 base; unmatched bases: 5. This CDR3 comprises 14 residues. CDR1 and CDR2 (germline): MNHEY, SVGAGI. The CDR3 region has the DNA TGTGCCAGCAGGGCCAGGGGGGCGAACACTGAAGCTTTCTTT. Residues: CASRARGANTEAFF.

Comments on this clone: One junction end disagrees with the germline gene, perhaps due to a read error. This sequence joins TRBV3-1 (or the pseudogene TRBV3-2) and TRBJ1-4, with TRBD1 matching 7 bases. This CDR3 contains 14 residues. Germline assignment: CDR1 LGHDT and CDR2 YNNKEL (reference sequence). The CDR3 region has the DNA TGTGCCAGCACCCAAGGGGGCGCTGGAGAAAAACTGTTTTTT. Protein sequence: CASTQGGAGEKLFF.

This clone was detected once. CDR3 sequence (DNA): TGTGCCACCAGCAGAGTGAGCGGGGTAAGCACAGATACGCAGTATTTT. Translation gives CATSRVSGVSTDTQYF. The rearrangement links TRBV15 to TRBJ2-3, with 7 bases matching TRBD2. The trim removed 1 base at V and 0 bases at J, leaving 4 bases unmatched. Germline V gene lookup returns CDR1 LNHNV and CDR2 YYDKDF (reference sequence). CDR3 length: 16 amino acids.

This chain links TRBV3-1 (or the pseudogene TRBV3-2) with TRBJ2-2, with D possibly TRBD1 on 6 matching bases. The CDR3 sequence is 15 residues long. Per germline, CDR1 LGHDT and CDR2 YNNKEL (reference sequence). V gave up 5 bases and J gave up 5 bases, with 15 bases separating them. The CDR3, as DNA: TGTGCCAGCAGCTCCCGTGACAGGAGAACCGGGGAGCTGTTTTTT. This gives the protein CASSSRDRRTGELFF.